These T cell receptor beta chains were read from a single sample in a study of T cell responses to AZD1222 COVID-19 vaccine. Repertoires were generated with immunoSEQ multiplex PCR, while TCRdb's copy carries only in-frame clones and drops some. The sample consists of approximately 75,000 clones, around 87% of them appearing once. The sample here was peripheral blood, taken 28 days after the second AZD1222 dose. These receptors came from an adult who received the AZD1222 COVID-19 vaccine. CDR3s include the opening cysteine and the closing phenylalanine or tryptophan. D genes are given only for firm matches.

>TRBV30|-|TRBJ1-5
CAWSVQGDQPQHF
TGTGCCTGGAGTGTACAGGGTGATCAGCCCCAGCATTTT
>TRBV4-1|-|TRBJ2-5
CASSQVAFGGETQYF
TGCGCCAGCAGCCAAGTGGCCTTTGGCGGGGAGACCCAGTACTTC
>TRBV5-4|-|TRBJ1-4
CASSLRQDNEKLFF
TGTGCCAGCAGCTTGCGGCAAGATAATGAAAAACTGTTTTTT
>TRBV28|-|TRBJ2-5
CASRPTVEETQYF
TGTGCCAGCAGACCGACAGTGGAAGAGACCCAGTACTTC
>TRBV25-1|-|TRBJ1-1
CASSEWDTEAFF
TGTGCCAGCAGTGAATGGGACACTGAAGCTTTCTTT
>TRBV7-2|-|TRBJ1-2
CASSERTSWGYGYTF
TGTGCCAGCAGCGAGCGGACCTCCTGGGGCTATGGCTACACCTTC
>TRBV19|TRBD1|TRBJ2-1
CASRRGQVKNNEQFF
TGTGCCAGTAGACGAGGACAGGTGAAAAACAATGAGCAGTTCTTC
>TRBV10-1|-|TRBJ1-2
CASRGDLGYGYTF
TGCGCCAGCAGAGGGGACTTAGGGTATGGCTACACCTTC
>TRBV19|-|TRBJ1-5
CASSPGRVEQPQHF
TGTGCCAGTAGTCCAGGGAGGGTAGAGCAGCCCCAGCATTTT
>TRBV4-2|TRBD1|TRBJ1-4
CASSQGSTQGATNEKLFF
TGTGCCAGCAGCCAGGGGTCAACCCAGGGGGCAACTAATGAAAAACTGTTTTTT
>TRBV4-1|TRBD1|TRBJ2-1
CASSQGGTGSSNNEQFF
TGCGCCAGCAGCCAGGGCGGGACAGGGTCCTCGAACAATGAGCAGTTCTTC
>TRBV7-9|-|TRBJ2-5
CASSLGGQGETQYF
TGTGCCAGCAGCTTAGGGGGTCAAGGAGAGACCCAGTACTTC
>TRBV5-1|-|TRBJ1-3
CASSLDWLSGNTIYF
TGCGCCAGCAGCTTGGATTGGTTAAGTGGAAACACCATATATTTT
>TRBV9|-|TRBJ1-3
CASSTGPSSGNTIYF
TGTGCCAGCAGCACCGGACCGTCCTCTGGAAACACCATATATTTT
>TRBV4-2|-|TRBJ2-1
CASSNRAVSSYNEQFF
TGTGCCAGCAGCAATCGAGCGGTTAGCTCCTACAATGAGCAGTTCTTC
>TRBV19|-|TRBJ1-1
CASSGGVTEAFF
TGTGCCAGTAGTGGGGGAGTCACTGAAGCTTTCTTT
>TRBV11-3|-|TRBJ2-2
CATGDGGPGELFF
TGTGCCACAGGGGACGGGGGTCCCGGGGAGCTGTTTTTT